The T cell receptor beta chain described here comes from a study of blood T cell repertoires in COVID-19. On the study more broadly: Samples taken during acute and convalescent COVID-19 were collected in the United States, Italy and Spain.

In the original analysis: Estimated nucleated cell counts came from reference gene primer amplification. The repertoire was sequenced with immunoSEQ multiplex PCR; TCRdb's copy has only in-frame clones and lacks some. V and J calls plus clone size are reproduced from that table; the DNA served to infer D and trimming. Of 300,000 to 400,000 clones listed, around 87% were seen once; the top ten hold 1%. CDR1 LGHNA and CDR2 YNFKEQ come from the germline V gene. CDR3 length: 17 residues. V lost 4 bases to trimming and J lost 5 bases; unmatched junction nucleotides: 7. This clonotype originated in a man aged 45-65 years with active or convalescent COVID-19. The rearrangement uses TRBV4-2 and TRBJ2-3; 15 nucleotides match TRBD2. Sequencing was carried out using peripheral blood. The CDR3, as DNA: TGTGCCAGCAGCCCCGGACTAGCGGGGGGGCCGGGAGATACGCAGTATTTT. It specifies CASSPGLAGGPGDTQYF.